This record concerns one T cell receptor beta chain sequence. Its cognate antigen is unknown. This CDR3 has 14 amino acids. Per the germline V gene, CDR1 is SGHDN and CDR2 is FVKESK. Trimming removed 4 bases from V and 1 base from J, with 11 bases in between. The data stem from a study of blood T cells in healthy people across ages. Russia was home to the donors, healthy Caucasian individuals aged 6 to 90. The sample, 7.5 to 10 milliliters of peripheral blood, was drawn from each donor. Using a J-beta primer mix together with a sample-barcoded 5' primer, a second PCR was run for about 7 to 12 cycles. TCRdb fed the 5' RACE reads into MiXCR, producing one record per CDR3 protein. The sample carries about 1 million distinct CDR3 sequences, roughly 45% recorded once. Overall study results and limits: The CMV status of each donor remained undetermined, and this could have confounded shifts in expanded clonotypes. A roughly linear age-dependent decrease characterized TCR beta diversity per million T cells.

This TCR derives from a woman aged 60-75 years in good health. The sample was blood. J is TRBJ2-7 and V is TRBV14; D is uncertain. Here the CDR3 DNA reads TGTGCCAGCAGCCTTAGTAAGGGTTCCTACGAGCAGTACTTC. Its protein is CASSLSKGSYEQYF.